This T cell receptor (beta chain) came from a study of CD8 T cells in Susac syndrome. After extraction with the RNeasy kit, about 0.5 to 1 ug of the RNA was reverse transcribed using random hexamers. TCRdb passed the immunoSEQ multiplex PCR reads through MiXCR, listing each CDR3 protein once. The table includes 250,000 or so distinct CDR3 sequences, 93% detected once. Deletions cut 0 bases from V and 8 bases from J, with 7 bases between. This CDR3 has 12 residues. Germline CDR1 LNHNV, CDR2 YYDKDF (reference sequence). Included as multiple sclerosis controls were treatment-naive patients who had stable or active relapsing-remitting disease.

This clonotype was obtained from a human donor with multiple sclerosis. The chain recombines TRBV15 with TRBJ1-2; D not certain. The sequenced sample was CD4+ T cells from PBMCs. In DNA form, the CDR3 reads TGTGCCACCAGCAGAGAAGGGAAAGGCTACACCTTC. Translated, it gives CATSREGKGYTF.